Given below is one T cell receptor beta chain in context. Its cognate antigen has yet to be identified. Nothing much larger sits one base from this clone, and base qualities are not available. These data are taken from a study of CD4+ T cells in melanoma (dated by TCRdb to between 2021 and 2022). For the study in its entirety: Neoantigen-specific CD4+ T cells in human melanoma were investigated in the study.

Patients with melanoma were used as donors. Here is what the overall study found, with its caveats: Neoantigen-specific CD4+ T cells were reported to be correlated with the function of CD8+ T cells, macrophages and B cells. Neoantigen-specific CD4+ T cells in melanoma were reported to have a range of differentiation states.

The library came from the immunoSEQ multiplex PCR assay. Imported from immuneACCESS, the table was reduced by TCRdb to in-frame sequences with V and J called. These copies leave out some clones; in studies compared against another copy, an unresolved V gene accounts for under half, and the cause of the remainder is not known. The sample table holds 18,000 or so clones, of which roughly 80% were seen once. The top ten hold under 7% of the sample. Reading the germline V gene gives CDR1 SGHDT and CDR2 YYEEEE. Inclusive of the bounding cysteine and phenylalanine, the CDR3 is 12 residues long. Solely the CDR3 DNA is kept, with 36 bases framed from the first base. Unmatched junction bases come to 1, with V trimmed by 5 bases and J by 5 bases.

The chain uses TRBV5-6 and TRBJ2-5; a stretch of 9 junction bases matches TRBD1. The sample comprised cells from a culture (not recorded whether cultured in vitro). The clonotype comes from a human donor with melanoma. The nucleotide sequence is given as TGTGCCAGCAGGACAGGGGGGGAGACCCAGTACTTC. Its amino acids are CASRTGGETQYF.